What follows describes a single TCR beta chain. Its antigen is unknown. This CDR3 comprises 15 residues. V shed 5 bases and J shed 1 base, with 14 bases lying between them. Germline V lookup: CDR1 SEHNR, CDR2 FQNEAQ (reference sequence). This entry belongs to a study of cytomegalovirus exposure and HLA in healthy donors. Broader study findings: Rare TCR sequences dominated, though some public TCRs recurred in many donors.

The PCR contained 60 Vbeta and 13 Jbeta primers. Profiled with immunoSEQ multiplex PCR; TCRdb holds only in-frame clones, not every one. The sample includes some 34,000 clones. The chain links TRBV7-9 to TRBJ1-2; D might be TRBD1 (5 bases). This TCR derives from a man aged 35-49 years in good health and CMV-seronegative. The sample consisted of PBMCs. The CDR3 region is CASSVRGSVNYGYTF. The DNA of the CDR3 is TGTGCCAGCAGCGTAAGGGGAAGCGTTAACTATGGCTACACCTTC.